This note documents a single T cell receptor (beta chain) sequence. The specificity of this receptor is unknown. No base qualities exist here, and no much larger clone lies one base off it. The cohort consisted of 650 to 850 healthy bone marrow donors. All cohort members were sampled while nominally healthy, although unrecorded immune exposures were likely present. The donor tested CMV seronegative and was one of the 352 seronegative cohort members. Each donor provided a peripheral blood sample, and peripheral blood mononuclear cells were used for TCR beta sequencing. The Qiagen DNeasy Blood Extraction Kit was used to extract genomic DNA from the blood cell samples. The data belong to a study of cytomegalovirus exposure and HLA in healthy donors (TCRdb year 2017). Notes on the research overall: An earlier analysis of several hundred of the donors reported under 300 Gb of sequence data and some 110 million unique TCR beta sequences obtained from around 180 million T cells. The number of donors typed differed by locus, with 629-630 for A, B, C, DRB1 and DQB1, around 520 for DQA1, under 610 for DPA1, and roughly 450 for DPB1. Using immunosequencing, the study profiled T cell repertoires from about 610 subjects and related those repertoires to cytomegalovirus serostatus. All discovery cohort repertoires had been generated on a single sequencing platform. A later analysis re-examined previously published TCR beta repertoires from just over 650 donors and added high-resolution HLA genotyping to investigate patterns of TCR occurrence. HLA typing covered class I and class II loci at four-digit resolution. Because of strong linkage in the cohort, five DR-DQ haplotypes were treated as single units for association and clustering. The study aimed to test whether signatures of past pathogen exposure could be identified by cataloging public T cell receptors. About 280 gigabases of sequencing data and approximately 85 million unique TCR sequences were included in an early release covering about 600 HLA-typed donors. Across some 400 genotyped donors of the cohort, an average of roughly 200,000 unique TCR beta nucleotide sequences per donor were sequenced, and about a sixth of those sequences were non-productive. High-throughput TCR immunosequencing, statistical association of individual TCRs with disease status, and machine learning were combined to predict cytomegalovirus infection status. In the later analysis, no new phenotypic data were used to find candidate immune exposures; instead, reliance was placed on TCR beta sequences and their occurrence across donors. A later genetic analysis used genome-wide SNP genotypes for about three fifths of the 666 donors, treating that subset as a discovery cohort. In an earlier analysis of over 550 of the donors, high-throughput TCR beta sequencing was used to judge whether each TCR beta V gene segment behaved as functional or pseudogenic. In addition to the first cohort of 650 to 750 subjects, a separate validation cohort of around 110 different subjects was used. Donor age, sex, ethnicity and CMV serostatus were compiled together with the repertoire data. Among the approximately 400 genotyped donors, around 81% belonged to the genetic ancestry cluster associated with self-reported Caucasian donors.

V loses 7 bases at its end and J loses 0 bases; junction bases beyond the gene matches: 11. The germline V gene encodes CDR1 MNHNY and CDR2 SVGAGI (reference sequence). There are 16 amino acids in the CDR3, from cysteine to phenylalanine inclusive. Only CDR3 DNA is held: 48 bases, read in frame from base 1. Libraries were made using the immunoSEQ multiplex PCR assay. The multiplex PCR relied on a mix of 60 forward primers for TCR Vbeta segments and 13 reverse primers for TCR Jbeta segments. Amplification of the CDR3 region of rearranged TCR beta genes was performed with a multiplex PCR assay on genomic DNA. The amplified TCR beta libraries were sequenced on the Illumina HiSeq System as 87-base-pair reads. From the authors' description of their analysis: Across the roughly 700 repertoires, a later analysis counted 78 million or so unique TCR beta chains, approximately 12 million of which were shared by at least two donors. Raw reads were error-corrected and collapsed into unique sequences with a nearest-neighbor algorithm that merged closely related sequences to remove PCR and sequencing errors. CDR3 sequences were aligned to IMGT reference sequences to assign V, D and J gene segments. Each retained sequence needed at least a six-nucleotide match to both a V gene segment and a J gene segment. Rearrangements were classified as productive when the CDR3 lacked stop codons and remained in frame with V and J, and all other rearrangements were classified as non-productive. Following IMGT convention, CDR3 was defined as the stretch from the second conserved V-encoded cysteine up to the conserved J-encoded phenylalanine. In an earlier analysis of 500 to 650 of the donors, sequences lacking an unambiguous match to a single V gene segment were excluded. An earlier analysis of almost 600 of the donors classified V segments as functional when productive rearrangements were above 56.7% and as segregating when the standard deviation between donors was above 5%. A statistical classification framework was built for diagnosing cytomegalovirus status from the catalog of TCR beta chain sequences. A later analysis assigned V and J genes by comparing TCR nucleotide sequences with IMGT/GENE-DB human TR gene sequences. A later analysis assigned CDR3 sequences and most-parsimonious VDJ recombination scenarios with the TCRdist pipeline. A later analysis defined each TCR beta chain by its CDR3 amino acid sequence plus V-gene family, and excluded reads lacking a unique V-gene family. In a later analysis, 500 to 650 highly shared, low-generation-probability nucleotide sequences were removed to address suspected cross-contamination and a sequencing artifact. In a later analysis, a clonal expansion index for each public chain was calculated from normalized within-repertoire ranks of inferred template counts. In a later analysis, generation probabilities were computed using a VDJ recombination model fitted to out-of-frame rearrangements, and the results were checked against IGoR. In a later analysis, TCR-TCR, TCR-HLA and TCR-CMV co-occurrence was scored with hypergeometric tests, and a repertoire-size bias correction was applied to TCR pairs. A later analysis estimated false discovery rates by permuting HLA or CMV assignments 20 times. A later analysis grouped co-occurring TCRs with DBSCAN, adding TCRdist sequence similarity when clustering within HLA-allele-positive subsets. For co-occurrence clustering, repertoires with fewer than 30,000 or more than 120,000 public chains were excluded, along with five or six repertoires with anomalous nucleotide sharing. As stored in TCRdb, this immuneACCESS dataset retains in-frame rearrangements with V and J assigned. A fraction of the clones does not appear; measured against another copy, unresolved V genes explain less than half of the discrepancy, and the remainder lacks a known reason. That table gives V, J and clone size, and the DNA gave D and trimming. For this sample there are about 180,000 clones; more than 60% appear just once. The biggest ten clones account for around 1.5% of the sample.

What the research found in general, with its limitations: Only TCR beta chains were sequenced in this cohort, and the absence of alpha or paired-chain data limited detectable features. The earlier analysis of 587 of the donors excluded around 17 rarely observed V segments, including chromosome 9 orphons, because counts were too low. The classifier was reported to diagnose cytomegalovirus status with high specificity and sensitivity in both the original cohort and the validation cohort. A later analysis reported that several top co-occurrence clusters appeared linked to parvovirus B19, influenza, CMV and Epstein-Barr virus. Some IMGT-functional V segments, including TRBV6-2 and TRBV6-3, could not be distinguished by the 87-base-pair reads and were therefore excluded. In an earlier analysis of under 600 of the donors, most TCR beta V segments were observed in productive rearrangements about 87% or about 30% of the time, broadly matching IMGT annotations. A group of highly shared sequence variants was considered likely to be a technical artifact of the sequencing pipeline. Linkage disequilibrium might explain the correlated functional status among segregating V segments, but an unknown experimental factor could not be excluded. Compared with equally common non-associated chains, HLA-associated TCR beta chains in a later analysis were more clonally expanded and had lower generation probabilities. Most TCR sequences were seen in very few donors, while some public TCRs were found in many individuals. The study listed 164 TCR beta chains as associated with cytomegalovirus. According to a later analysis, most CMV-associated TCR beta chains appeared to be HLA-restricted, and the HLA associations seemed to be driven largely by CMV exposure. A later analysis associated 16,951 TCR beta sequences with specific HLA alleles at a false discovery rate of 0.05. When HLA alleles, especially DR and DQ, strongly co-occurred, attributing TCR associations to individual alleles was difficult. The authors suggested that the approach could potentially be generalized to other disease states and immunological phenotypes. A further reported finding was that TCR beta sequences accurately predicted the HLA-A and HLA-B alleles for most subjects in the first cohort. HLA typing was unavailable for some donors at each locus, so association tests used only the typed subset. Sequencing depth was assumed to be roughly uniform across donors in the presence/absence analyses, though that assumption may not hold. In vitro tests confirmed that a few of the cytomegalovirus-associated TCR beta chains recognize cytomegalovirus antigens. In a later genetic analysis, a missense DCLRE1C variant was associated with V-gene and J-gene trimming of TCR beta chains, and the association was replicated in an independent cohort. The only immune exposure information available for the cohort was CMV serostatus. In a later analysis, the rate of TCR association differed among HLA loci, with DRB1 alleles having the most associated TCRs and HLA-C alleles having the fewest. According to a later genetic analysis, donors in an Asian-associated ancestry cluster had fewer N-insertions in productive TCRs than the approximately 690-donor mean.

The sequencing sample was made of PBMCs. This chain joins TRBV6-6 to TRBJ2-5; 7 central bases correspond to TRBD1. The receptor comes from a man younger than 35 in good health and CMV-seronegative. The CDR3 reads CASTTQGGLYQETQYF. The DNA sequence is TGTGCCAGCACCACCCAAGGGGGCTTGTACCAAGAGACCCAGTACTTC.